This TCR beta chain is from a study of T cells in Graves' hyperthyroidism and ophthalmopathy. Study-level background: Peripheral blood specimens were obtained at initial diagnosis, prior to any treatment. Study-level points and caveats: In blood, most of the thyroid clonotypes expanded above 0.001 were also present.

This clonotype was seen repeatedly, ten times or more. Antigen specificity is unknown. CDR1 MNHEY and CDR2 SMNVEV come from the germline V gene (reference sequence). V shed 6 bases and J shed 5 bases, with 17 bases lying between them. This CDR3 has 14 residues. From RNA transcripts, TCR beta CDR3 regions were amplified. RT-PCR in the first round (using the HTBI primer set) targeted the TCR CDR3. MiXCR, run by TCRdb on the multiplex PCR reads, gives a single entry per CDR3 protein. Of about 610,000 distinct CDR3 sequences listed, more than 15% are singletons. The clonotype originates from a woman in her thirties or forties with Graves' ophthalmopathy. The sequencing input was blood. The chain links TRBV27 to TRBJ2-7; D not certain. This CDR3 is CASSRTVAIDEQYF. CDR3 nucleotides: TGTGCCAGCAGCCGGACGGTGGCTATCGACGAGCAGTACTTC.